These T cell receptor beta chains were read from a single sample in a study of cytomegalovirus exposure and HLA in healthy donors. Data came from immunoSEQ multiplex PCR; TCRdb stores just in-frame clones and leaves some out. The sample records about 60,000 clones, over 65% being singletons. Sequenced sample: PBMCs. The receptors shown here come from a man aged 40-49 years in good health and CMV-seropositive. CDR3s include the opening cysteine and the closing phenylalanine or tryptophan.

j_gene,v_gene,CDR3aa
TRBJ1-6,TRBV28,CASTGTGGFSPLHF
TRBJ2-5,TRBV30,CAWRQYQETQYF
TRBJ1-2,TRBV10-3,CAISKTGDYGYTF
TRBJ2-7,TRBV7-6,CASSPGTGMTYEQYF
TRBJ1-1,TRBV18,CASSPSTGLLNTEAFF
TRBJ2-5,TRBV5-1,CASRTSGSQETQYF
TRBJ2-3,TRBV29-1,CSSLTSGGSDTQYF
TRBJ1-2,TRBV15,CATSRGGQANYGYTF
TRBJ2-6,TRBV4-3,CASSSEQGASGANVLTF
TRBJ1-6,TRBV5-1,CASSSGQGGSPLHF
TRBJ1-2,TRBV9,CASSVEARGQGGYTF